These 32 T cell receptor beta chains were sequenced from one sample in a study of T cell responses to AZD1222 COVID-19 vaccine. Assay used: immunoSEQ multiplex PCR; TCRdb lists only in-frame clones, some missing. The data hold 130,000 to 150,000 clones, with 85% to 95% observed a single time. Specimen: peripheral blood, collected after recovery from COVID-19. These receptors were obtained from an adult who had recovered from COVID-19.

The V call is TRBV28, the J call TRBJ2-7, with D possibly matching TRBD1 (6 bases). This CDR3 comprises 15 residues. Trimming left V 1 base short and J 1 base short, with 11 bases between. Germline V lookup: CDR1 MDHEN, CDR2 SYDVKM. The CDR3 reads CASSLYGGSSYEQYF. The CDR3 DNA is TGTGCCAGCAGTTTATATGGGGGCTCTTCCTACGAGCAGTACTTC.

V and J are TRBV2 and TRBJ2-7; the D gene is possibly TRBD1 (6 bases). This CDR3 has 13 residues. Germline loops: CDR1 SNHLY, CDR2 FYNNEI. Trimming took off 7 bases at V and 4 bases at J, with 14 bases between the two ends. The CDR3 protein is CASTPGDGYEQYF. The DNA for the CDR3 is TGTGCCAGCACCCCAGGGGACGGTTACGAGCAGTACTTC.

This chain connects TRBV3-1 (or the pseudogene TRBV3-2) to TRBJ1-2; D unresolved. This CDR3 spans 14 amino acids. Germline lookup yields CDR1 LGHDT and CDR2 YNNKEL (reference sequence). V was cut by 0 bases and J by 4 bases, with 9 bases left in between. The CDR3 DNA sequence: TGTGCCAGCAGCCAAGAGGGCAGCCCCTATGGCTACACCTTC. It is translated as CASSQEGSPYGYTF.

CDR3 residues: CASSFSGKEQFF. CDR3 in DNA: TGTGCCAGCAGTTTTAGCGGGAAGGAGCAGTTCTTC. The J gene is TRBJ2-1, the V gene TRBV6-5, with TRBD2 matching 8 bases. J was trimmed by 10 bases and V by 4 bases; bases with no gene match: 3. The CDR3 spans 12 residues. Germline assignment: CDR1 MNHEY and CDR2 SVGAGI.

The J gene is TRBJ1-5, the V gene TRBV19; D remains ambiguous. This CDR3 spans 16 amino acids. Germline V gene sequence: CDR1 LNHDA, CDR2 SQIVND (reference sequence). The ends were cut back, 2 bases at V and 6 bases at J, with 17 bases in the middle. CDR3 residues: CASSIMAAGVGQPQHF. In nucleotides, the CDR3 is TGTGCCAGTAGTATAATGGCAGCGGGTGTGGGTCAGCCCCAGCATTTT.

The rearrangement links TRBV5-4 to TRBJ2-3; a possible D gene is TRBD2 (6 bases). The CDR3 is made up of 17 amino acids. CDR1 and CDR2 (germline): SGHNT, YYREEE (reference sequence). With 4 bases removed from V and 0 bases from J, the gap between germline ends came to 18 bases. This chain's CDR3 is CASSPPGRTTSTDTQYF. CDR3 bases: TGTGCCAGCAGCCCCCCGGGGAGGACGACTAGCACAGATACGCAGTATTTT.

The chain is built from TRBV6-5 and TRBJ1-6; a possible D gene is TRBD1 (5 bases). The CDR3 runs 14 residues. V lost 9 bases, J lost 8 bases, and 17 bases lay in between. Germline V gives CDR1 MNHEY, CDR2 SVGAGI. The CDR3 DNA reads as TGTGCCAGTGGAGGCGGGGGATCCTATTCACCCCTCCACTTT. It specifies CASGGGGSYSPLHF.

The V call is TRBV7-2, the J call TRBJ1-1, with 10 bases aligning to TRBD1. V lost 5 bases, J lost 11 bases, and 8 bases stayed unmatched. The V gene's germline CDR1 is SGHTA and CDR2 FQGNSA. This CDR3 is built from 13 residues. The DNA for the CDR3 is TGTGCCAGCAGCCGAGATGGGACAGGGGTCGCTTTCTTT. Protein: CASSRDGTGVAFF.

V usage is TRBV11-1 and J usage is TRBJ2-3; no clear D. Deletions cut 1 base from V and 3 bases from J, with 5 bases between. Germline V gene lookup returns CDR1 SGHAT and CDR2 FQDESV (reference sequence). The CDR3 sequence is 13 residues long. CDR3 protein: CASSLGFTDTQYF. The CDR3 DNA reads TGTGCCAGCAGCTTAGGGTTTACAGATACGCAGTATTTT.

The rearrangement uses TRBV6-1 and TRBJ1-6, with a possible D match to TRBD1 (5 bases). V lost 3 bases and J lost 12, with 21 bases in between. The length of the CDR3 is 16 residues. Germline V gene lookup returns CDR1 MNHNS and CDR2 SASEGT. The CDR3 region is CASSEAVGTPSQPLHF. CDR3 DNA sequence: TGTGCCAGCAGTGAGGCTGTCGGGACCCCCTCCCAACCCCTCCACTTT.

The V call is TRBV20-1, the J call TRBJ2-7; D remains ambiguous. This CDR3 region has 10 residues. From germline, CDR1 is DFQATT and CDR2 SNEGSKA (reference sequence). V lost 5 bases and J 3 bases, leaving 5 bases between the germline ends. The CDR3, as DNA: TGCAGTGCTGCCGACTACGAGCAGTACTTC. Its protein product is CSAADYEQYF.

The CDR3 DNA reads TGTGCCAGCAGAGGGGCGGGAGCCTACAATGAGCAGTTCTTC. This gives the protein CASRGAGAYNEQFF. The V gene is TRBV27, the J gene TRBJ2-1; 7 bases align to TRBD2. V lost 6 bases, J lost 2 bases, and 4 bases stayed unmatched. Germline V gene lookup returns CDR1 MNHEY and CDR2 SMNVEV (reference sequence). The length of the CDR3 is 14 residues.

CDR3 sequence: CASSLDTSGWTYEQYF. In DNA form, the CDR3 reads TGTGCCAGCAGCTTAGATACTTCAGGGTGGACCTACGAGCAGTACTTC. The chain links TRBV11-2 to TRBJ2-7, with D perhaps TRBD1 (5 bases). Germline V CDR1 and CDR2: SGHAT, FQNNGV. This CDR3 region has 16 residues. Deletions cut 0 bases from V and 2 bases from J, with 14 bases between. Full variable domain (missing parts from reference TRBV11-2 and TRBJ2-7): EAGVAQSPRYKIIEKRQSVAFWCNPISGHATLYWYQQILGQGPKLLIQFQNNGVVDDSQLPKDRFSAERLKGVDSTLKIQPAKLEDSAVYLCASSLDTSGWTYEQYFGPGTRLTVT.

CDR3 region: CASSLAISGNTGELFF. CDR3 bases: TGCGCCAGCAGCTTGGCCATTAGCGGGAATACCGGGGAGCTGTTTTTT. The rearrangement joins TRBV5-1 to TRBJ2-2; 8 positions agree with TRBD2. CDR3 length: 16 amino acids. The ends lost 0 bases at V and 5 bases at J; junction bases unmatched: 6. From germline, CDR1 is SGHRS and CDR2 YFSETQ.

This chain uses TRBV2 with TRBJ2-7; D not resolved. Looked up from germline, CDR1 is SNHLY and CDR2 is FYNNEI. The CDR3 is made up of 12 amino acids. V lost 5 bases and J 4 bases, leaving 9 bases between the germline ends. The CDR3 region is CASSKTKYEQYF. The CDR3 DNA reads TGTGCCAGCAGTAAAACTAAATACGAGCAGTACTTC.

The chain uses TRBV19 and TRBJ2-2; D is possibly TRBD1 (6 bases). V shed 5 bases and J shed 1 base, with 14 bases lying between them. Looked up from germline, CDR1 is LNHDA and CDR2 is SQIVND (reference sequence). The length of the CDR3 is 16 residues. Here the CDR3 reads CASSPLGRGNTGELFF. The DNA for the CDR3 is TGTGCCAGTAGTCCTCTAGGCAGGGGGAACACCGGGGAGCTGTTTTTT. Combining the CDR3 with reference TRBV19 and TRBJ2-2 gives the whole variable domain DGGITQSPKYLFRKEGQNVTLSCEQNLNHDAMYWYRQDPGQGLRLIYYSQIVNDFQKGDIAEGYSVSREKKESFPLTVTSAQKNPTAFYLCASSPLGRGNTGELFFGEGSRLTVL.

This chain connects TRBV5-1 to TRBJ2-7; maybe TRBD1 (5 bases). The CDR3 covers 13 residues. Germline V gives CDR1 SGHRS, CDR2 YFSETQ. The V end lost 4 bases, the J end lost 5 bases, and 13 bases lay between the germline ends. Written as DNA, the CDR3 is TGCGCCAGCAGCCTCGCAGGGTGGAACGAGCAGTACTTC. It is translated as CASSLAGWNEQYF.

The chain links TRBV7-3 to TRBJ2-7, with 9 bases identical to TRBD2. Germline V gene data show CDR1 as SGHTA and CDR2 as FQGTGA. J was trimmed by 2 bases and V by 5 bases; bases with no gene match: 7. This CDR3 has 15 residues. In nucleotides, the CDR3 is TGTGCCAGCAGCATGCTAGCGGGAAACACCTACGAGCAGTACTTC. Amino acid sequence: CASSMLAGNTYEQYF.

This chain's CDR3 is CASSLGQGAPYEQYF. The CDR3 DNA is TGCGCCAGCAGCCTAGGACAGGGGGCTCCCTACGAGCAGTACTTC. The V gene is TRBV5-1, the J gene TRBJ2-7, with TRBD1 matching 11 bases. CDR1 is SGHRS and CDR2 is YFSETQ in the germline V gene. J lost 2 bases, V lost 4 bases, and 5 bases had no gene match. The CDR3 loop spans 15 amino acids.

V gene TRBV27 combines with J gene TRBJ2-1; TRBD2 matches 9 bases. V trimming: 6 bases; J trimming: 8 bases; junction bases outside the gene matches: 11. The CDR3 is 15 residues long. Germline CDR1 MNHEY, CDR2 SMNVEV (reference sequence). Here the CDR3 DNA reads TGTGCCAGCAGCCTGGGACTAGCTATTGCAGATGAGCAGTTCTTC. The encoded protein is CASSLGLAIADEQFF.

The chain carries TRBV3-1 (or the pseudogene TRBV3-2) and TRBJ2-3; no firm D call. The CDR3 sequence is 14 residues long. V shed 6 bases and J shed 1 base, with 11 bases lying between them. The V gene's germline CDR1 is LGHDT and CDR2 YNNKEL (reference sequence). The CDR3 loop is CASSWERGTDTQYF. In nucleotides, the CDR3 is TGTGCCAGCAGTTGGGAAAGGGGCACAGATACGCAGTATTTT.

The chain links TRBV7-9 to TRBJ2-1; 8 nucleotides agree with TRBD2. The CDR3 totals 14 residues. J lost 8 bases, V lost 5 bases, and 8 bases had no gene match. Per the germline V gene, CDR1 is SEHNR and CDR2 is FQNEAQ (reference sequence). This CDR3 is CASSRTGRVDEQFF. CDR3 sequence (DNA): TGTGCCAGCAGCCGCACCGGGAGGGTCGATGAGCAGTTCTTC.

The chain joins TRBV28 to TRBJ1-2, with 10 positions matching TRBD1. The length of the CDR3 is 13 residues. The V and J ends lost 6 bases and 6 bases, in that order; junction bases with no gene match: 4. CDR1 and CDR2 from the germline V gene are MDHEN and SYDVKM. In DNA, the CDR3 is TGTGCCAGCAGCCTTGACAGGGGGCATGGCTACACCTTC. This codes for CASSLDRGHGYTF.

This clone was counted a single time. The chain recombines TRBV11-3 with TRBJ1-1; D ambiguous. Germline V CDR1 and CDR2: SGHNT, YENEEA. The CDR3 runs 12 residues. Trimming took off 5 bases at V and 4 bases at J, with 8 bases between the two ends. For the CDR3, the DNA is TGTGCCAGCAGCAGAGGGAGCACTGAAGCTTTCTTT. Encoded protein: CASSRGSTEAFF.

V usage is TRBV5-4 and J usage is TRBJ2-3; TRBD2 agrees at 7 bases. CDR3 length: 17 residues. V trimming: 3 bases; J trimming: 0 bases; junction bases outside the gene matches: 10. Per germline, CDR1 SGHNT and CDR2 YYREEE (reference sequence). CDR3 coding DNA: TGTGCCAGCAGCTGGGGTGGTCTAGCGGCTAGCACAGATACGCAGTATTTT. This gives the protein CASSWGGLAASTDTQYF.

V is TRBV27 and J is TRBJ2-1, with D perhaps TRBD2 (6 bases). Trimming removed 10 bases at V and 6 bases at J, with 16 bases between. Germline V CDR1 and CDR2: MNHEY, SMNVEV (reference sequence). CDR3 length equals 13 residues. The CDR3 DNA is TGTGCCACCCAAATTCGGGGGACCAATGAGCAGTTCTTC. It codes for CATQIRGTNEQFF.

This clone came up once. The chain is built from TRBV7-3 and TRBJ2-1; a possible D gene is TRBD1 (6 bases). Germline assignment: CDR1 SGHTA and CDR2 FQGTGA. The V end was cut by 2 bases, the J end by 0 bases, with 11 bases between. This CDR3 is built from 16 residues. The CDR3 here is CASSLLDRSSYNEQFF. CDR3 bases: TGTGCCAGCAGCTTACTCGACAGGAGCTCCTACAATGAGCAGTTCTTC.

The chain uses TRBV28 and TRBJ1-5, with TRBD1 matching 9 bases. The CDR3 runs to 16 residues. Germline-derived CDR1 and CDR2 are MDHEN and SYDVKM. J lost 5 bases, V lost 5 bases, and 10 bases had no gene match. CDR3 coding DNA: TGTGCCAGCAGTCGGGGGGGACAGGGTGAATATCAGCCCCAGCATTTT. It codes for CASSRGGQGEYQPQHF.

This chain connects TRBV15 to TRBJ1-3; TRBD1 aligns across 7 bases. CDR3 length: 15 amino acids. Germline CDR1 and CDR2: LNHNV and YYDKDF (reference sequence). Trimming removed 4 bases from V and 2 bases from J; junction bases left unmatched: 5. The CDR3 coding sequence is TGTGCCACCAGCATACGACAGGGCGCTGGAAACACCATATATTTT. Translation: CATSIRQGAGNTIYF. The whole variable domain, remainder taken from reference TRBV15 and TRBJ1-3, is DAMVIQNPRYQVTQFGKPVTLSCSQTLNHNVMYWYQQKSSQAPKLLFHYYDKDFNNEADTPDNFQSRRPNTSFCFLDIRSPGLGDTAMYLCATSIRQGAGNTIYFGEGSWLTVV.

The chain carries TRBV19 and TRBJ2-5; 12 bases are shared with TRBD1. V lost 3 bases to trimming and J lost 4 bases; unmatched junction nucleotides: 9. From germline, CDR1 is LNHDA and CDR2 SQIVND (reference sequence). This CDR3 region has 17 residues. CDR3 loop: CASSMGTGGLKIETQYF. CDR3 nucleotide sequence: TGTGCCAGTAGTATGGGGACAGGGGGCCTGAAGATAGAGACCCAGTACTTC. Using reference TRBV19 and TRBJ2-5 for the parts outside the CDR3, the full variable domain is DGGITQSPKYLFRKEGQNVTLSCEQNLNHDAMYWYRQDPGQGLRLIYYSQIVNDFQKGDIAEGYSVSREKKESFPLTVTSAQKNPTAFYLCASSMGTGGLKIETQYFGPGTRLLVL.

The rearrangement joins TRBV5-4 to TRBJ2-1; TRBD2 matches at 11 bases. CDR3 length: 14 amino acids. The V gene end was trimmed by 2 bases and the J gene end by 10 bases; junction bases not matched to a gene: 5. Germline V gene sequence: CDR1 SGHNT, CDR2 YYREEE (reference sequence). The CDR3 region is CASSFSGRAREQFF. DNA of the CDR3: TGTGCCAGCAGCTTTAGCGGGAGGGCCCGCGAGCAGTTCTTC.

A single count supports this clone. The chain recombines TRBV29-1 with TRBJ1-4, with D unclear. Per germline, CDR1 SQVTM and CDR2 ANQGSEA. The CDR3 has 12 residues. V was pared by 3 bases and J by 7 bases, with 9 bases between. CDR3 bases: TGCAGCGTTGAGGGGTTTGGTGAAAAACTGTTTTTT. Translating gives CSVEGFGEKLFF. Based on the CDR3 plus reference TRBV29-1 and TRBJ1-4, the full variable domain is SAVISQKPSRDICQRGTSLTIQCQVDSQVTMMFWYRQQPGQSLTLIATANQGSEATYESGFVIDKFPISRPNLTFSTLTVSNMSPEDSSIYLCSVEGFGEKLFFGSGTQLSVL.